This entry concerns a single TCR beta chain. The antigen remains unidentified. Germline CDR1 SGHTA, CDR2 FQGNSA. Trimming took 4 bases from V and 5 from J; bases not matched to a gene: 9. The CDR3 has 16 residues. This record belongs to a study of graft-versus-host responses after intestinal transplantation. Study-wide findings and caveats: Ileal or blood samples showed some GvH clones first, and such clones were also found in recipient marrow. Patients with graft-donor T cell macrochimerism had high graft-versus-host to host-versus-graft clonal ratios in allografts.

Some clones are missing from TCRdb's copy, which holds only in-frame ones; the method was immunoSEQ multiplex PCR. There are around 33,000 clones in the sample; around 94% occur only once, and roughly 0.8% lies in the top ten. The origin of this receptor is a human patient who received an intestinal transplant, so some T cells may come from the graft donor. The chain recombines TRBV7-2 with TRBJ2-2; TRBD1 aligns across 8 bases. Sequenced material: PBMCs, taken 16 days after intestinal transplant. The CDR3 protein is CASSSDRAGETGELFF. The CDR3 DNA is TGTGCCAGCAGCTCGGACAGGGCTGGGGAAACCGGGGAGCTGTTTTTT.